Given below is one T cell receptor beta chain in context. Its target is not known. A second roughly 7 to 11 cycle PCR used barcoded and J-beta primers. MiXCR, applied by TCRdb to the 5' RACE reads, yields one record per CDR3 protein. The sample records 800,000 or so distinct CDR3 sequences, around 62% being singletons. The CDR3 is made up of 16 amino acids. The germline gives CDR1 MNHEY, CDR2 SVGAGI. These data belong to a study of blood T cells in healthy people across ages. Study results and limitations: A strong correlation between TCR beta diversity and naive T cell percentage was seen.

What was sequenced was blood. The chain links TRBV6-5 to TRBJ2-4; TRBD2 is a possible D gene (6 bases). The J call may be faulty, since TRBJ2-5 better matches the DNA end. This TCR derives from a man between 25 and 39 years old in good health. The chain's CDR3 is CASRISGTRGQETQYF. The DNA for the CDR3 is TGTGCCAGCAGAATTTCCGGGACTCGGGGTCAGGAGACCCAGTACTTC.